The source of this T cell receptor (beta chain) is a study of blood T cell repertoires in COVID-19 (dated by TCRdb to the early 2020s). Background for the entire study: The collaborator samples originated in the United States, Italy and Spain and spanned the acute and convalescent phases of COVID-19. The prospective study material was composed of cDNA or gDNA derived from T cells, B-cell-depleted T cells, or PBMCs. Subjects who had been exposed to COVID-19, were actively infected with it, or had recovered from it provided the deeply sampled blood TCRbeta repertoires that made up the dataset. The repertoires were released in a freely available public database meant as a resource for research on the immune response to SARS-CoV-2. The samples were drawn from the first 160 participants of the ongoing ImmuneRACE study and from 1,254 subjects provided by 6 global collaborators. Sample metadata almost always included a de-identified subject ID, COVID-19 status, age in years and sex. Where available, HLA class I and class II types were obtained from metadata supplied by the sample provider rather than from assay-based typing.

The CDR3, cysteine through phenylalanine, is 15 amino acids long. The CDR3 DNA has 45 bases and is translated from base 1. The junction carries 10 bases between V and J, which are trimmed by 2 bases and 0 bases respectively. CDR1 and CDR2 are read off the germline V gene as MDHEN and SYDVKM. Overall results and qualifications from the work: The quantity of clinical and demographic metadata differed by source and by participant and was supplied without curation.

Turning to this clone: It lacks a known antigen. No base qualities exist here, and no much larger clone lies one base off it.

The immunoSEQ Assay, a bias-controlled multiplex PCR, was used to amplify TCRbeta CDR3 regions from genomic DNA. On the authors' methods: Within the assay, amplification of reference gene primers was used to estimate how many nucleated cells each sample contained. To quantify the absolute abundance of each unique TCRbeta CDR3 rearrangement, sequence reads were collapsed and filtered. For each sample, productive Simpson clonality was calculated by taking the square root of Simpson's diversity index across productive rearrangements. TCRdb provides this immuneACCESS table in a form limited to in-frame rearrangements. Some clones are lacking; in checked studies, under half of them reflect an unresolved V gene, and why the rest are absent is not known. V and J calls and clone size are copied from that table; D and trimming were computed from the DNA. This sample comprises about 120,000 clones, approximately 80% of them detected only once. Of the sample, less than 9% falls within the top ten clones.

Each collaborating institution followed its own protocols to collect whole blood in K2EDTA tubes. Collaborator samples were shipped for TCRbeta analysis as frozen whole blood, isolated PBMCs, or DNA extracted from either sample type. The chain is assembled from TRBV28 and TRBJ1-1; the D gene lacks a confident call. The receptor comes from an older man with active or convalescent COVID-19. Sequenced input: peripheral blood. In nucleotides, the sequence is TGTGCCAGCAGTTTAGGCCTTCGGGTGAACACTGAAGCTTTCTTT. This sequence encodes CASSLGLRVNTEAFF.